A single TCR beta chain is shown here with its context. Antigen specificity is unknown. The sample is drawn from a study of vaccination and CD4 T cells after COVID-19. Study-level background: Two of the convalescents were Hispanic, and convalescents were six males and four females. Each enrolled participant received a two-dose regimen of either BNT162b2 or mRNA-1273 vaccine. Samples were collected from a few convalescent patients on day 14 and on days 161 to 241 after vaccination. Study-wide findings and caveats: Early post-infection timepoints were not included, and relatively few convalescent patients were studied.

V lost 2 bases and J 14 bases, leaving 16 bases between the germline ends. There are 14 residues in the CDR3. The germline V gene has CDR1 SNHLY and CDR2 FYNNEI. TCRdb redid the calling of the PCR reads with MiXCR, one entry per CDR3 protein. The table has around 30,000 distinct CDR3 sequences, roughly 50% seen once; the top ten hold 5.8%. Time point meaning: late sampling 161 to 241 days after vaccination in a few convalescent patients. This sequence originates from a human donor who had recovered from COVID-19. The chain links TRBV2 to TRBJ1-6; D is perhaps TRBD1 (6 bases). This sample comprised CD4+ T cells from blood, obtained about 7 months after SARS-CoV-2 vaccination. CDR3 loop: CASSERAGDRTLHF. The CDR3 nucleotides are TGTGCCAGCAGTGAAAGGGCAGGGGACCGGACCCTCCACTTT.